This T cell receptor beta chain was observed in a study of blood T cell repertoires in COVID-19 (dated by TCRdb to 2018 to 2021). Concerning the study at large: The collaborator samples originated in the United States, Italy and Spain and spanned the acute and convalescent phases of COVID-19. The prospective study material was composed of cDNA or gDNA derived from T cells, B-cell-depleted T cells, or PBMCs. Subjects who had been exposed to COVID-19, were actively infected with it, or had recovered from it provided the deeply sampled blood TCRbeta repertoires that made up the dataset. The repertoires were released in a freely available public database meant as a resource for research on the immune response to SARS-CoV-2. Samples came from the ongoing ImmuneRACE study (first 160 participants) plus 1,254 subjects from 6 global collaborators. Sample metadata almost always included a de-identified subject ID, COVID-19 status, age in years and sex. Where available, HLA class I and class II types were obtained from metadata supplied by the sample provider rather than from assay-based typing.

The investigation overall reported the following: The amount of clinical and demographic metadata varied by source and participant and was provided uncurated.

The immunoSEQ Assay, a bias-controlled multiplex PCR, was used to amplify TCRbeta CDR3 regions from genomic DNA. Per the source publication's procedure: Nucleated cell counts per sample were estimated from amplification of reference gene primers within the assay. To quantify the absolute abundance of each unique TCRbeta CDR3 rearrangement, sequence reads were collapsed and filtered. For each sample, productive Simpson clonality was calculated by taking the square root of Simpson's diversity index across productive rearrangements. In TCRdb, the immuneACCESS table is reduced to in-frame sequences with V and J assigned. These tables do not hold every clone; where another copy was compared, an unresolved V gene accounts for under half, and the others remain unexplained. V and J calls and clone size are copied from that table; D and trimming were computed from the DNA. The sample profile shows fewer than 300,000 clones; about nine tenths of them were found once. The top ten hold 4% of the sample.

Including cysteine and phenylalanine, the CDR3 has 14 amino acids. The sequence is cut down to CDR3 DNA, 42 bases in frame from base 1. The CDR1 and CDR2 encoded by the germline V gene (reference sequence) are LNHDA and SQIVND. V was cut back by 10 bases and J by 2 bases, leaving a gap of 14 bases between them. With respect to this clone: No antigen is known for it. Qualities for individual bases were not recorded, and no much larger clone is one base off.

Samples from volunteer blood donors who had recovered from COVID-19 were contributed by a second Seattle source. Each collaborating institution followed its own protocols to collect whole blood in K2EDTA tubes. For TCRbeta analysis, collaborators shipped samples as frozen whole blood, isolated PBMCs, or DNA extracted from either of those sample types. The specimen was peripheral blood. The source of this sequence is a man aged 60 to 75 who had recovered from COVID-19. The chain employs TRBV19 and TRBJ1-4; no D segment can be confidently identified. The CDR3 loop reads CATGVSTTNEKLFF. The nucleotide sequence reads as follows: TGTGCCACCGGGGTCTCGACCACTAATGAAAAACTGTTTTTT.